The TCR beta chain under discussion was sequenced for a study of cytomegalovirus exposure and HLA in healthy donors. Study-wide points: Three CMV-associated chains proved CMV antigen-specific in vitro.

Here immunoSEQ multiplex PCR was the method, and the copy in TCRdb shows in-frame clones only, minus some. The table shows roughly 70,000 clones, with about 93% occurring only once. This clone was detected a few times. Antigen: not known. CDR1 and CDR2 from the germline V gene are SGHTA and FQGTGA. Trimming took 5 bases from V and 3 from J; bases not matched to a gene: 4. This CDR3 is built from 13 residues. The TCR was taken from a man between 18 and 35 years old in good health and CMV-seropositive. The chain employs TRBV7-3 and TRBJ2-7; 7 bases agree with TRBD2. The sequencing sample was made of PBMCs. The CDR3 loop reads CASSPAGDYEQYF. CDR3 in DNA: TGTGCCAGCAGCCCCGCGGGGGACTACGAGCAGTACTTC.